One T cell receptor beta chain is described in this entry. Its cognate antigen has yet to be identified. Per-base quality was not reported, and no clone a single base away is much larger than it. Receptor amplification or capture employed 5' RACE. Reads for this sample came from an Illumina HiSeq 2500. The second PCR ran for roughly 6 to 11 cycles and used a J-beta primer mix along with a sample-barcoded 5' primer. A template-switch 5' adaptor carrying 12 random nucleotides introduced a unique molecular identifier onto each TCR beta cDNA molecule. Each sample yielded at least 3 million CDR3-containing paired-end reads. All of the RNA was converted into first-strand cDNA using the Mint cDNA synthesis kit, with a TRBC-specific oligonucleotide serving as the primer. After uracil-DNA glycosylase treatment, a first 18-cycle PCR used universal primers M1SS and BC2_uni_R on all cDNA. The paper's processing steps were these. Normalization of each sample was performed by random selection of 1 million high-quality reads, each carrying a distinct molecular identifier. Reads sharing molecular identifiers were discarded rather than binned into consensus sequences. CDR3 identification, clonotype clustering and error correction used MiTCR with a Q25 quality threshold and the strictest error-elimination algorithm. A nonparametric unseen species model with Euler transformation was used to estimate lower-bound total TCR beta diversity. Through fastp at Q25 and MiXCR, TCRdb rebuilt clones from the public reads, retaining in-frame beta chains. Rows are combined by CDR3 protein, so each entry shows the most common genes and DNA. TCRdb's processing, not the study's, gives the V and J calls here. This sample holds 450,000 to 650,000 distinct CDR3 sequences; nearly 25% were observed only once. The ten largest clones capture approximately 8.7% of the sample.

The record originates from a study of blood T cells in healthy people across ages (dated by TCRdb to 2015 to 2017). About the full investigation: In model experiments, template switching captured about one uniquely barcoded TCR beta cDNA molecule for every two T cells. The study measured age-related changes in TCR beta repertoire diversity using deep sequencing normalized with unique cDNA molecular identifiers. Donors were grouped into four age groups: young (average approximately 15 years), middle-aged (39), aged (about 59) and long-lived (just over 80). Using the same blood draw, the study looked at two additional independent replicas of 1 million unique cDNA reads for two donors, one aged 18 to 30 and the other aged 80 or older. What the authors observed across the whole study: Because the CMV infection status of the donors was unknown, age-related changes in expanded clonotypes may potentially have been confounded. Conclusive comparison of naive and antigen-experienced compartments was prevented by the profiling of bulk unsorted PBMCs. Observed TCR beta diversity per million T cells fell roughly linearly with age, and a significant reduction was already apparent by age around 36. The percentage of naive T cells measured by flow cytometry correlated strongly with observed TCR beta diversity. The long-lived group showed more naive CD4+ T cells, fewer expanded clones and increased TCR diversity than the aged group, suggesting age selection. Estimates of total diversity based on one million sequenced T cells were considered lower bounds and underestimates.

The donors were under 40 Caucasian individuals from Russia, aged roughly 6 to 95 years, who were systemically healthy. Roughly 9.5 milliliters of peripheral blood were drawn from each donor into EDTA-treated Vacutainer tubes. Ficoll-Paque density-gradient centrifugation was used to isolate PBMCs, with at least 6.5 million obtained per sample. Trizol reagent was used to extract total RNA from the PBMCs, yielding at least 6 micrograms per sample. For every donor, an aliquot of PBMCs went through flow cytometry to measure the percentages of naive CD45RAhigh/CD27high T cells. Relative to germline, V is 9 bases shorter and J is 2 bases shorter, with 11 bases between their ends. According to the germline V gene, CDR1 reads SGHTA and CDR2 reads FQGTGA. The cysteine opens and the phenylalanine closes a CDR3 of 13 amino acids. The CDR3 DNA has 39 bases and is translated from base 1. The same sample was also studied in work on T cells of mothers and their children. As described in the second report: Nine systemically healthy Caucasian individuals, comprising three mothers and their six children, were included as donors. cDNA synthesis consumed the entire amount of extracted RNA, loaded at around 1.4 ug RNA in each 15 ul reaction. In the second PCR, sample barcodes and 2-4 random nucleotides were introduced via the M1S primer. More than 9 million TCR beta CDR3 reads were obtained from each mother, and several million reads were obtained from each child. In both related and unrelated pairs, thymic selection shapes the output of TCR recombination in a similar way, with inherited differences having only a minor effect. Normalized repertoire overlap was always found to be slightly, but never significantly, higher in related mother-child pairs than in unrelated mother-child pairs. Persistent microchimeric T cell clones were not detected, at a sensitivity of roughly 100 clones per million clonotypes. To look for features that set related mother-child pairs apart from unrelated individuals, the researchers ran deep NGS to compare the TCR beta repertoires of mothers and children. On average, the children were approximately 11 +/- 4 years old, while the mothers were approximately 41 +/- 4 years old. Libraries were sequenced on Illumina HiSeq 2000 with 100+100 nt paired-end reads after adapter ligation with NEBNext reagents. To avoid cross-contamination, the mother libraries and the child libraries were prepared a month apart and sequenced in separate runs. Between roughly 500,000 and 2,000,000 distinct TCR beta clonotypes were identified per donor. Naive TCR beta clonotypes were estimated from low-frequency clonotypes matched to each donor's FACS-determined naive share, without sorting.

This receptor was obtained from a boy younger than 18 in good health. Sequenced material: blood. The sequence links TRBV7-3 to TRBJ2-1; the D gene is not confidently resolved. The CDR3 protein: CASSETPYNEQFF. The base sequence is TGTGCCAGTAGTGAGACACCCTACAATGAGCAGTTCTTC.